Described below is a single T cell receptor (beta chain) sequence and its context. These data are taken from a study of OX40 agonist ivuxolimab in advanced cancers. Profiled with immunoSEQ multiplex PCR; TCRdb holds only in-frame clones, not every one. Of about 79,000 clones in the sample, 65% to 85% are singletons; the top ten hold roughly 4.8%. Germline V gene sequence: CDR1 MGHRA, CDR2 YSYEKL. The CDR3 length is 14 residues. V shed 0 bases and J shed 4 bases, with 9 bases lying between them. This material consisted of CD4+ or CD8+ T cells sorted from blood, taken in a trial of the OX40 agonist ivuxolimab. The sequence was obtained from an adult with an advanced solid tumor such as melanoma, head and neck, liver or kidney cancer. The chain is built from TRBV4-1 and TRBJ2-5; D is uncertain. CDR3 in amino acids: CASSQDGRPETQYF. The CDR3 DNA follows: TGCGCCAGCAGCCAAGATGGTCGTCCAGAGACCCAGTACTTC.